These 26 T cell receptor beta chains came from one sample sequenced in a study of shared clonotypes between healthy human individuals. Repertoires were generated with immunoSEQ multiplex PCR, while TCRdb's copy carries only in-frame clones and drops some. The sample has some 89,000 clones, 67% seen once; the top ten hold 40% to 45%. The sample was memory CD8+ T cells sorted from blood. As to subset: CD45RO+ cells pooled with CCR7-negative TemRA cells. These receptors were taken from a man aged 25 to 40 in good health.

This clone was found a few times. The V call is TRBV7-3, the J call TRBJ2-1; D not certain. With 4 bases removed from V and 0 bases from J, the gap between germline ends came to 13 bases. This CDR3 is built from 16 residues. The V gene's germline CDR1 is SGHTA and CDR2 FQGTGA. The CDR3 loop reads CASSSRSSSSYNEQFF. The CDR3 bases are TGTGCCAGCAGCTCTAGGTCTTCAAGCTCCTACAATGAGCAGTTCTTC.

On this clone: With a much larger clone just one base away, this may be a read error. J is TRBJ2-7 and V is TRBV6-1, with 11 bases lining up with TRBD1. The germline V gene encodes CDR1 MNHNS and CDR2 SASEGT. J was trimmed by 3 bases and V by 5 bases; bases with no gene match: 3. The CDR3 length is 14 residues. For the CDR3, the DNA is TGTGCCAGCAGTCGCGGGACAGGGGGCTACGAGCAGTACTTC. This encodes CASSRGTGGYEQYF.

The CDR3 DNA sequence: TGTGCCAGTAGTGTGGGACAGTTCTCTTCTTACGAGCAGTACTTC. It codes for CASSVGQFSSYEQYF. The rearrangement uses TRBV19 and TRBJ2-7; 7 nucleotides match TRBD1. The CDR3 sequence is 15 residues long. V lost 5 bases and J lost 4; bases outside the gene matches: 11. Germline V gene data show CDR1 as LNHDA and CDR2 as SQIVND (reference sequence).

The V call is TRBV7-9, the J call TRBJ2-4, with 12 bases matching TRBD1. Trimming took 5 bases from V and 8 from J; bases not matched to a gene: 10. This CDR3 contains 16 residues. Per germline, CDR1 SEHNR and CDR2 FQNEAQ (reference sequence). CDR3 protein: CASSPGTGGALYIQYF. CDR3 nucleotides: TGTGCCAGCAGCCCCGGGACAGGGGGCGCGTTGTACATTCAGTACTTC.

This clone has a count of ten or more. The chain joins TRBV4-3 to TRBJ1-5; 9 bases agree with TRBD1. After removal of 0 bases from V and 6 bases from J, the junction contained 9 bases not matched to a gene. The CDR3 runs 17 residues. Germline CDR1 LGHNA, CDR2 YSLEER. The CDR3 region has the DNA TGCGCCAGCAGCCAAGATGGGCCGGGACAGGGAGGTCAGCCCCAGCATTTT. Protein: CASSQDGPGQGGQPQHF.

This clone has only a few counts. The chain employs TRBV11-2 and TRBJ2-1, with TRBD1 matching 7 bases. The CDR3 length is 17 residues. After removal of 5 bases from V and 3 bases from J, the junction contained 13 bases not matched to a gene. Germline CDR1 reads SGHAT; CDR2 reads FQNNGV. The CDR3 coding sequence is TGTGCCAGCAGCGAATACGCCTCCCGGGACAGCTACAATGAGCAGTTCTTC. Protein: CASSEYASRDSYNEQFF.

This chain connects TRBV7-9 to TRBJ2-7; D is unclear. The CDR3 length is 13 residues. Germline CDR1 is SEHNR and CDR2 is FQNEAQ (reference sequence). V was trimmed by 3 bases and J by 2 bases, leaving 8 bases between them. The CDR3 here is CASSLGNTYEQYF. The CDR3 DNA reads TGTGCCAGCAGCTTGGGGAACACCTACGAGCAGTACTTC. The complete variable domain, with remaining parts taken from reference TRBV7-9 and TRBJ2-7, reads DTGVSQNPRHKITKRGQNVTFRCDPISEHNRLYWYRQTLGQGPEFLTYFQNEAQLEKSRLLSDRFSAERPKGSFSTLEIQRTEQGDSAMYLCASSLGNTYEQYFGPGTRLTVT.

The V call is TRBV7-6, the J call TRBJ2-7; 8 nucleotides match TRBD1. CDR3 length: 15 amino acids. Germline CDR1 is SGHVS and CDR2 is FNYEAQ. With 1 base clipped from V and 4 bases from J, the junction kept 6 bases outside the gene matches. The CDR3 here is CASSLDSGGGYEQYF. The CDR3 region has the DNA TGTGCCAGCAGCTTAGATTCAGGGGGCGGGTACGAGCAGTACTTC.

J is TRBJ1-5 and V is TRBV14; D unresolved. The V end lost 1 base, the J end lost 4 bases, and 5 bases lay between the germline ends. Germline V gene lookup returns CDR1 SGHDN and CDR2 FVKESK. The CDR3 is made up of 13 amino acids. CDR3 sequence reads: CASSQGRNQPQHF. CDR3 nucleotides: TGTGCCAGCAGCCAAGGGCGTAATCAGCCCCAGCATTTT.

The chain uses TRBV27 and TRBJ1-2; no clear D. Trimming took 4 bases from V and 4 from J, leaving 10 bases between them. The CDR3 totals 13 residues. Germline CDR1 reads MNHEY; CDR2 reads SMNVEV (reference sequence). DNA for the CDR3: TGTGCCAGCAGTTCCTCCCGGGGCTATGGCTACACCTTC. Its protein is CASSSSRGYGYTF.

CDR3 DNA: TGTGCCAGCAGTGAATCTAGCGGGAGGGACACCGGGGAGCTGTTTTTT. This gives the protein CASSESSGRDTGELFF. This chain uses TRBV2 with TRBJ2-2, with 12 bases fitting TRBD2. This CDR3 has 16 amino acids. Germline V gives CDR1 SNHLY, CDR2 FYNNEI. After removal of 2 bases from V and 3 bases from J, the junction contained 1 base not matched to a gene.

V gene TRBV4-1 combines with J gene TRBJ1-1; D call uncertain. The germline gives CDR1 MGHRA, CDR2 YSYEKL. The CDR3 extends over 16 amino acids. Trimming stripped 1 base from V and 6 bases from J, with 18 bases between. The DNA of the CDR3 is TGCGCCAGCAGCCAAGCGCGATTTGCGCGGTTTCCTGAAGCTTTCTTT. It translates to CASSQARFARFPEAFF.

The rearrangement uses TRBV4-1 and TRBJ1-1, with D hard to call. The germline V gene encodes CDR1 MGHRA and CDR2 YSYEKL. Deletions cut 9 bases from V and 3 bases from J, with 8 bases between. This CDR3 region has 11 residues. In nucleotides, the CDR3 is TGCGCCAGTAGCTCTGACACTGAAGCTTTCTTT. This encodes CASSSDTEAFF.

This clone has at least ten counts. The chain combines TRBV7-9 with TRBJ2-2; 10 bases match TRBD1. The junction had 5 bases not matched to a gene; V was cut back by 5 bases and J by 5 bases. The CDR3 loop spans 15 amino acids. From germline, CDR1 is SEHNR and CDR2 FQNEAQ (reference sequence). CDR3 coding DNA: TGTGCCAGCAGCCCCGGACAGGGGGATACCGGGGAGCTGTTTTTT. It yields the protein CASSPGQGDTGELFF.

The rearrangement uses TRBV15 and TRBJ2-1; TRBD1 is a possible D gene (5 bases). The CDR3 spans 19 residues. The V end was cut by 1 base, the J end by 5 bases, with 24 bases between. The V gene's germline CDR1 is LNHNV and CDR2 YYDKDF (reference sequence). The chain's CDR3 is CATSRVRSFYPGADNEQFF. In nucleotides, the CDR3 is TGTGCCACCAGCAGAGTGAGATCGTTCTACCCTGGGGCCGACAATGAGCAGTTCTTC.

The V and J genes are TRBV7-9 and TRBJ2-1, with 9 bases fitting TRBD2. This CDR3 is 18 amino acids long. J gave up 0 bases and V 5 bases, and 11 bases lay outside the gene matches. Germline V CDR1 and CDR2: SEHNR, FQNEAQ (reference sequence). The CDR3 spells CASSPWDYSGSSYNEQFF. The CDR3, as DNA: TGTGCCAGCAGCCCCTGGGACTATAGCGGGAGCTCCTACAATGAGCAGTTCTTC.

Here the CDR3 reads CASSSGQGFVNGGANVLTF. The CDR3 DNA follows: TGTGCCAGCAGCTCGGGACAGGGATTTGTCAACGGAGGGGCCAACGTCCTGACTTTC. The chain has TRBV11-2 and TRBJ2-6, with TRBD1 identical over 9 bases. Per the germline V gene, CDR1 is SGHAT and CDR2 is FQNNGV. The length of the CDR3 is 19 residues. V trimming: 4 bases; J trimming: 4 bases; junction bases outside the gene matches: 14.

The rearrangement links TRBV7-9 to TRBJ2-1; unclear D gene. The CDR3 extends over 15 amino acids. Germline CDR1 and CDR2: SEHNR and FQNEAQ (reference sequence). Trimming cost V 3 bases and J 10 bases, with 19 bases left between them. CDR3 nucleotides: TGTGCCAGCAGCTTCCCTTGGCCCCCCCTCACCGAGCAGTTCTTC. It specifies CASSFPWPPLTEQFF.

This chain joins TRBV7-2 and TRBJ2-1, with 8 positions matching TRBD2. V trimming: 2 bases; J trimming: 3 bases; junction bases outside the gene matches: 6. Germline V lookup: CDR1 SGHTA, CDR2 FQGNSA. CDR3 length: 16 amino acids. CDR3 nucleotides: TGTGCCAGCAGCTTAAGCGGGGGAAAAGGCTACAATGAGCAGTTCTTC. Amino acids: CASSLSGGKGYNEQFF. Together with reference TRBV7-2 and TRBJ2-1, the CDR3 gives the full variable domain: GAGVSQSPSNKVTEKGKDVELRCDPISGHTALYWYRQSLGQGLEFLIYFQGNSAPDKSGLPSDRFSAERTGGSVSTLTIQRTQQEDSAVYLCASSLSGGKGYNEQFFGPGTRLTVL.

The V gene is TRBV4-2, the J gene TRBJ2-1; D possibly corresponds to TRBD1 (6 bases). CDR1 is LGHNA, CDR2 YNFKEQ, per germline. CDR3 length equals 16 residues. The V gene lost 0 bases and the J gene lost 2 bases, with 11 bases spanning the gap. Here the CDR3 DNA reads TGTGCCAGCAGCCAAGAACTGGACAGTCCCTACAATGAGCAGTTCTTC. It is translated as CASSQELDSPYNEQFF.

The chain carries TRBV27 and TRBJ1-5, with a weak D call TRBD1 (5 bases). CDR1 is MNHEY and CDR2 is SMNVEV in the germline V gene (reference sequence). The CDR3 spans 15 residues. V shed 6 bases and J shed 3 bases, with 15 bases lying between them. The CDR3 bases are TGTGCCAGCAGCCAAATCGGGACCTCCAATCAGCCCCAGCATTTT. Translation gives CASSQIGTSNQPQHF.

Here the CDR3 reads CASSAGPGNIQYF. CDR3 sequence (DNA): TGCGCCAGCAGCGCCGGCCCAGGGAACATTCAGTACTTC. The V and J genes are TRBV5-1 and TRBJ2-4; D possibly corresponds to TRBD1 (5 bases). The germline V gene has CDR1 SGHRS and CDR2 YFSETQ. V lost 4 bases to trimming and J lost 7 bases, with 12 bases between them. The CDR3 contains 13 residues.

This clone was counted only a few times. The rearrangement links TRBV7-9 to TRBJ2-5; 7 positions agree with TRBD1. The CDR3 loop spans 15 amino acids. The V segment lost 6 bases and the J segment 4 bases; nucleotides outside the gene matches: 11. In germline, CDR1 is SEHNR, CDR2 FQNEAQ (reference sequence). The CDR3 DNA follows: TGTGCCAGCAGTGGGCCAGCGACAGGGCGAGAGACCCAGTACTTC. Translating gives CASSGPATGRETQYF.

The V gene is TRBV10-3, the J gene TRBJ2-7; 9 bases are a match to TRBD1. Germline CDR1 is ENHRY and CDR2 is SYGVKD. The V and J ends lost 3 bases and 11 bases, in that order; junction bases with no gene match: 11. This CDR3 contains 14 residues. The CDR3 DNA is TGTGCCATCAGTGACCTCGACCTCGGGACAGGGAAGTACTTC. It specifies CAISDLDLGTGKYF.

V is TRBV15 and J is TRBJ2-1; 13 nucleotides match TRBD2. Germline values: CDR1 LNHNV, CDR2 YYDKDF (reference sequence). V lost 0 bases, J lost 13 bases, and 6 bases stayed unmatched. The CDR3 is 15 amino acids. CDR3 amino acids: CATSRELAGGTPQFF. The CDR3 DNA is TGTGCCACCAGCAGAGAACTAGCGGGAGGGACCCCCCAGTTCTTC.

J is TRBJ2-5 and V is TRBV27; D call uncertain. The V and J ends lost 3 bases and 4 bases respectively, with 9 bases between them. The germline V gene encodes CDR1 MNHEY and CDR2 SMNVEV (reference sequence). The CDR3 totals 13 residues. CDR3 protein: CASSLKLPETQYF. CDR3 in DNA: TGTGCCAGCAGTTTGAAACTTCCAGAGACCCAGTACTTC.